Listed below are T cell receptor beta chains from one sample, sequenced in a study of technical replicates of blood from a handful of donors. Profiled with immunoSEQ multiplex PCR; TCRdb holds only in-frame clones, not every one. The table lists about 100,000 clones, roughly 96% of them singletons. Sequenced: T cells isolated from PBMCs. Source of these receptors: a human donor in good health. CDR3s include the opening cysteine and the closing phenylalanine or tryptophan. The order of the fields is CDR3 DNA, CDR3 protein, J gene, V gene, clone size, D gene. The D gene is left open where the match is weak. Only some rows state a clone size, as once, few, many or a class for expanded clones.

TGTGCCAGCAGCCAGATACAGGGATGGGGCAAAAACATTCAGTACTTC,CASSQIQGWGKNIQYF,TRBJ2-4,TRBV14,NA,NA
TGTGCCAGCAGTCCAGAGATGGGGGCAGAGACCCAGTACTTC,CASSPEMGAETQYF,TRBJ2-5,TRBV7-2,NA,NA
TGTGCCAGTAGTCCACGGGACAGGGCCGGGCTGTCCTACGAGCAGTACTTC,CASSPRDRAGLSYEQYF,TRBJ2-7,TRBV19,NA,TRBD1
TGTGCCAGCAGTGAATTTGGGACAGTCGGCGAGCAGTACTTC,CASSEFGTVGEQYF,TRBJ2-7,TRBV6-1,once,TRBD1
TGTGCCAGTAGCGCGGGACAGGTCTACTATGGCTACACCTTC,CASSAGQVYYGYTF,TRBJ1-2,TRBV19,NA,TRBD1
TGTGCCAGCAGCGCGGGCACAGATACGCAGTATTTT,CASSAGTDTQYF,TRBJ2-3,TRBV9,once,NA
TGTGCCAGCTCACCGCACAGACGAGAGACCCAGTACTTC,CASSPHRRETQYF,TRBJ2-5,TRBV18,NA,NA
TGCGCCAGCAGGCCGTCCGGGTTGGGTCAGCCCCAGCATTTT,CASRPSGLGQPQHF,TRBJ1-5,TRBV10-2,once,NA
TGTGCCATCAGTGATAGGGGTAACTCTGGGGCCAACGTCCTGACTTTC,CAISDRGNSGANVLTF,TRBJ2-6,TRBV10-3,NA,NA
TGTGCCACCAGCAGAGGAGGGGGATTTGGCAATCAGCCCCAGCATTTT,CATSRGGGFGNQPQHF,TRBJ1-5,TRBV15,once,NA
TGTGCCAGCAGGTATAAGGGACTCTACAATGAGCAGTTCTTC,CASRYKGLYNEQFF,TRBJ2-1,TRBV6-1,NA,NA
TGTGCCTCCCCAATCCTATGGAGTCGGGGCTACACCTTC,CASPILWSRGYTF,TRBJ1-2,TRBV30,once,NA
TGTGCCACCAGAGGATTTGGGGAGGACACCGGGGAGCTGTTTTTT,CATRGFGEDTGELFF,TRBJ2-2,TRBV6-8,NA,NA
TGTGCCAGCAGCGCCCGCGGGGGCGACTATGGCTACACCTTC,CASSARGGDYGYTF,TRBJ1-2,TRBV9,once,NA
TGTGCCAGCAGCCAAGTGTCCCAAGGGGGCTACGAGCAGTACTTC,CASSQVSQGGYEQYF,TRBJ2-7,TRBV4-2,NA,NA
TGCGCCAGCAGCCAGACAGGGGATAGCAATCAGCCCCAGCATTTT,CASSQTGDSNQPQHF,TRBJ1-5,TRBV5-1,NA,TRBD1
TGTGCCAGCAGCCCAACAGGGAGGGGGGGCCTCTCTGGAAACACCATATATTTT,CASSPTGRGGLSGNTIYF,TRBJ1-3,TRBV7-6,NA,NA
TGTGCCAGTTGTCCAAAAGAGACCCAGTACTTC,CASCPKETQYF,TRBJ2-5,TRBV19,NA,NA
TGTGCCAGTAGTATATGGGGAGTTGGAGGCTACACCTTC,CASSIWGVGGYTF,TRBJ1-2,TRBV19,NA,NA
TGTGCCATCAGTGAGTTCCAGGACTTATACAATGAGCAGTTCTTC,CAISEFQDLYNEQFF,TRBJ2-1,TRBV10-3,NA,NA
TGTGCCAGCACCAGGGGGGAGCCTAATGAAAAACTGTTTTTT,CASTRGEPNEKLFF,TRBJ1-4,TRBV28,once,TRBD1
TGTGCCAGCACCTCCCGGTTTGCAACTAATGAAAAACTGTTTTTT,CASTSRFATNEKLFF,TRBJ1-4,TRBV25-1,NA,NA
TGTGCCAGCAGCTTAGAGAGAGGTGAGGGCAGAAGCAATCAGCCCCAGCATTTT,CASSLERGEGRSNQPQHF,TRBJ1-5,TRBV7-9,NA,NA
TGCGCCAGCAGCTTTCCGAACCGGGACAGGGCTCTGGATTATGGCTACACCTTC,CASSFPNRDRALDYGYTF,TRBJ1-2,TRBV5-1,NA,TRBD1
TGTGCCAGCAGTTTAGGTAGTGCGTACGAGCAGTACTTC,CASSLGSAYEQYF,TRBJ2-7,TRBV27,NA,NA
TGTGCCAGCAGCCCGAGCGGGGGTGATACGCAGTATTTT,CASSPSGGDTQYF,TRBJ2-3,TRBV14,once,TRBD2
TGTGCCAGCAGCCCAGACTCCCCGTCCCCGTTCTTC,CASSPDSPSPFF,TRBJ2-1,TRBV5-5,NA,NA
TGTGCCAGCAGCAGACCGGGACAGGAAAAACTGTTTTTT,CASSRPGQEKLFF,TRBJ1-4,TRBV13,NA,TRBD1
TGCGCCAGCAGTGTCGTAGCGGGAGGGGCCGGGGAGCTGTTTTTT,CASSVVAGGAGELFF,TRBJ2-2,TRBV10-2,NA,TRBD2
TGTGCCAGTACCCCCGGCACAGGGGGTGGGCTGCAGCAGTACTTC,CASTPGTGGGLQQYF,TRBJ2-7,TRBV19,NA,TRBD1
TGTGCCAGTAGTCCAGCGCAGGATACGCAGTATTTT,CASSPAQDTQYF,TRBJ2-3,TRBV19,NA,NA
TGTGCAAGTCGCTTAGCGCCGTCTTCGACTACCTACGAGCAGTACTTC,CASRLAPSSTTYEQYF,TRBJ2-7,TRBV12-2,NA,NA
TGTGCCAGTATAGCGGGGGGGCCCTACAATGAGCAGTTCTTC,CASIAGGPYNEQFF,TRBJ2-1,TRBV6-1,NA,TRBD2
TGTGCCAGCAGCTGGGGCGACACTGAAGCTTTCTTT,CASSWGDTEAFF,TRBJ1-1,TRBV7-8,few,NA
TGTGCCATCAGTGAGTATGGGACAGCTAACACTGAAGCTTTCTTT,CAISEYGTANTEAFF,TRBJ1-1,TRBV10-3,NA,TRBD1
TGTGCCAGTACCCCTAGCGGGAGTGGGGTGAGAACCGGGGAGCTGTTTTTT,CASTPSGSGVRTGELFF,TRBJ2-2,TRBV19,NA,TRBD2
TGTGCCAGTAGTCTTGGGACAGGGTTCAACGAGCAGTACTTC,CASSLGTGFNEQYF,TRBJ2-7,TRBV19,NA,TRBD1
TGTGCCAGCAGGGCCATTCTAGCGGGAGGAGTAAGAGAGCAGTTCTTC,CASRAILAGGVREQFF,TRBJ2-1,TRBV11-2,once,TRBD2
TGTGCCAGCAGTTACGGACATAATACGCAGTATTTT,CASSYGHNTQYF,TRBJ2-3,TRBV6-5,NA,NA
TGTGCCAGCAGCAAAGGGGCCGTTAAGAACACTGAAGCTTTCTTT,CASSKGAVKNTEAFF,TRBJ1-1,TRBV21-1,once,NA
TGTGCCAGTAGTATTCGGGGTCCCCCCTACGAGCAGTACTTC,CASSIRGPPYEQYF,TRBJ2-7,TRBV19,NA,NA
TGTGCCAGTAACCTAGCGGGAGGGCCGAGGACCGGGGAGCTGTTTTTT,CASNLAGGPRTGELFF,TRBJ2-2,TRBV19,NA,TRBD2
TGCGCCAGCAGTCAACCTGGGACAGATCACGCAAACTATGGCTACACCTTC,CASSQPGTDHANYGYTF,TRBJ1-2,TRBV23-1,NA,TRBD1
TGTGCCAGCAGCAATCAGCGGGGGAGGGCCCACTACGAGCAGTACTTC,CASSNQRGRAHYEQYF,TRBJ2-7,TRBV21-1,NA,NA
TGTGCCAGCAGTTTATCCGGGACAGCGAACACCGGGGAGCTGTTTTTT,CASSLSGTANTGELFF,TRBJ2-2,TRBV27,NA,TRBD1
TGTGCCAGCAGTGGCCAGGGAATTCTCTATGGCTACACCTTC,CASSGQGILYGYTF,TRBJ1-2,TRBV6-5,NA,NA
TGTGCCAGCAGCTCAGGACTAGCGGGAGATGAGCAGTACTTC,CASSSGLAGDEQYF,TRBJ2-7,TRBV7-2,once,TRBD2
TGTGCCAGCAGCTTAGATCCAGGGACTTTCTATGGCTACACCTTC,CASSLDPGTFYGYTF,TRBJ1-2,TRBV11-2,NA,NA
TGTGCCAGCAGTGCGGCACAGGGGTCCGGCATGAACACTGAAGCTTTCTTT,CASSAAQGSGMNTEAFF,TRBJ1-1,TRBV6-1,NA,TRBD1
TGTGCCAGCAGCGTAGGCGGGACAGGTGCGGGGAAAGCTTTCTTT,CASSVGGTGAGKAFF,TRBJ1-1,TRBV9,NA,TRBD1
TGTGCCAGCAGCTTAAAGTTTGGACTAGCAGATACGCAGTATTTT,CASSLKFGLADTQYF,TRBJ2-3,TRBV7-6,NA,TRBD2